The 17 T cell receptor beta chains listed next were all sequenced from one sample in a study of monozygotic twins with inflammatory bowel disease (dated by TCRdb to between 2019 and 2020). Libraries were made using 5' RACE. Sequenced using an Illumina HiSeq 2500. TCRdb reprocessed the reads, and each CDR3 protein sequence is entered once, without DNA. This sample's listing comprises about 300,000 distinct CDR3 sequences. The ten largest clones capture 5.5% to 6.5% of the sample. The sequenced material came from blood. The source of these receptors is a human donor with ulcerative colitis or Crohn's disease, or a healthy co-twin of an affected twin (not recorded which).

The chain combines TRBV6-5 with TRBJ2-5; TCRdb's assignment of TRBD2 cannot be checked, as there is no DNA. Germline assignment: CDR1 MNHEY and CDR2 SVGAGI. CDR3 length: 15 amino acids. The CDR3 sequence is CASSYFGTRGETQYF.

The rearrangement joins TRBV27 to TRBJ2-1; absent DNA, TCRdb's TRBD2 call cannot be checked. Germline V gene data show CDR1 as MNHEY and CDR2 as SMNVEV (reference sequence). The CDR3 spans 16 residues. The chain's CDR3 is CASSLSASGRAGEQFF.

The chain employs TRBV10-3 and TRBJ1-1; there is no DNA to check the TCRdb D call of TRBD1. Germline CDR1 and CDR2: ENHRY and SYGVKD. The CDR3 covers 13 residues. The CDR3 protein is CAIRDRANTEAFF.

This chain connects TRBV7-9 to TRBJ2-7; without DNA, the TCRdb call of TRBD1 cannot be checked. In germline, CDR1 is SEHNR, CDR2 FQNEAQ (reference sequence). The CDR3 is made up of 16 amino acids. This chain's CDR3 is CASSTPEGEIAYEQYF.

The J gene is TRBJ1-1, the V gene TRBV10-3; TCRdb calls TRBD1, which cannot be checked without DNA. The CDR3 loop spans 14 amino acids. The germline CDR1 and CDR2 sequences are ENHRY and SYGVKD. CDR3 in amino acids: CAIRGTGQNTEAFF.

Here the CDR3 reads CSAITSGGLGTIQETQYF. The chain is built from TRBV20-1 and TRBJ2-5; TCRdb reports TRBD2, a call that lacks DNA to check it against. Germline CDR1 DFQATT, CDR2 SNEGSKA (reference sequence). The CDR3 loop spans 18 amino acids.

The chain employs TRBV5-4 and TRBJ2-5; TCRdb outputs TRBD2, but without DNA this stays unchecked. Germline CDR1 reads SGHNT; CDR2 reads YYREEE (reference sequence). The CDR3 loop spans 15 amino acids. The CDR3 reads CASSTRLGVGETQYF.

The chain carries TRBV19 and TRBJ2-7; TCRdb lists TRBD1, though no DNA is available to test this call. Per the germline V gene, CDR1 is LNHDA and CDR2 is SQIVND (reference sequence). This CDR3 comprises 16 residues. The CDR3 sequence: CASSRPGQQPPYEQYF. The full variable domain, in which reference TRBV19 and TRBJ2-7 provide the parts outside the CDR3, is DGGITQSPKYLFRKEGQNVTLSCEQNLNHDAMYWYRQDPGQGLRLIYYSQIVNDFQKGDIAEGYSVSREKKESFPLTVTSAQKNPTAFYLCASSRPGQQPPYEQYFGPGTRLTVT.

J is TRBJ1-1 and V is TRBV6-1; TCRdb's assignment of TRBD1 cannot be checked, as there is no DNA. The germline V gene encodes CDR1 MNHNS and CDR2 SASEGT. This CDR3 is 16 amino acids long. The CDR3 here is CASSEGWGSSNTEAFF.

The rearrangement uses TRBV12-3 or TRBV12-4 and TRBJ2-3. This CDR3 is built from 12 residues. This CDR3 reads CASTGYTDTQYF.

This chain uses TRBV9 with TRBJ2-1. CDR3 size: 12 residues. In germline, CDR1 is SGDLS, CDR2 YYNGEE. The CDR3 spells CASSVEYNEQFF. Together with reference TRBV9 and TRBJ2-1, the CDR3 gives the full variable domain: DSGVTQTPKHLITATGQRVTLRCSPRSGDLSVYWYQQSLDQGLQFLIQYYNGEERAKGNILERFSAQQFPDLHSELNLSSLELGDSALYFCASSVEYNEQFFGPGTRLTVL.

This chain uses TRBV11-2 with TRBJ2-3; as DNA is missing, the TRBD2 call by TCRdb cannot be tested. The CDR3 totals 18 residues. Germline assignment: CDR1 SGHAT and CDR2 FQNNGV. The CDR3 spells CASSLRTYRSGGTDTQYF.

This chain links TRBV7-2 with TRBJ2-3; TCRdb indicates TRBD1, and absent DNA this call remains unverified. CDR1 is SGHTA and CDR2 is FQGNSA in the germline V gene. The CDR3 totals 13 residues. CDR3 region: CASSLASAGVLYF. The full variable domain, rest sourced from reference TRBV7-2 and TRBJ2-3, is GAGVSQSPSNKVTEKGKDVELRCDPISGHTALYWYRQSLGQGLEFLIYFQGNSAPDKSGLPSDRFSAERTGGSVSTLTIQRTQQEDSAVYLCASSLASAGVLYFGPGTRLTVL.

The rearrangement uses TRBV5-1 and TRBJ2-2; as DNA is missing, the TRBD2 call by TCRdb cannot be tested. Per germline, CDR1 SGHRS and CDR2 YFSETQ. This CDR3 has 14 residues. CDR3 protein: CASSLGREYGELFF. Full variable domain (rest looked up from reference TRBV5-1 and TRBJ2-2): KAGVTQTPRYLIKTRGQQVTLSCSPISGHRSVSWYQQTPGQGLQFLFEYFSETQRNKGNFPGRFSGRQFSNSRSEMNVSTLELGDSALYLCASSLGREYGELFFGEGSRLTVL.

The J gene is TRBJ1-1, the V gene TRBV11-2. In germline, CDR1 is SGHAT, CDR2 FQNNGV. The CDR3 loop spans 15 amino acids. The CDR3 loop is CASSLELRENTEAFF.

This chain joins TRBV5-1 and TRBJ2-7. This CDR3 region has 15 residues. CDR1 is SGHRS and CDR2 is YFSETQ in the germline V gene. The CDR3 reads CASSSAQRDSYEQYF. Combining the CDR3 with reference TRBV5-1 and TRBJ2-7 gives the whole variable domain KAGVTQTPRYLIKTRGQQVTLSCSPISGHRSVSWYQQTPGQGLQFLFEYFSETQRNKGNFPGRFSGRQFSNSRSEMNVSTLELGDSALYLCASSSAQRDSYEQYFGPGTRLTVT.

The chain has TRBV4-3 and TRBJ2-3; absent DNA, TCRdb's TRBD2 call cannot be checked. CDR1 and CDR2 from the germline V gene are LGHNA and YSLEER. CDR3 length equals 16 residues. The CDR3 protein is CASSSGTSTSTDTQYF.